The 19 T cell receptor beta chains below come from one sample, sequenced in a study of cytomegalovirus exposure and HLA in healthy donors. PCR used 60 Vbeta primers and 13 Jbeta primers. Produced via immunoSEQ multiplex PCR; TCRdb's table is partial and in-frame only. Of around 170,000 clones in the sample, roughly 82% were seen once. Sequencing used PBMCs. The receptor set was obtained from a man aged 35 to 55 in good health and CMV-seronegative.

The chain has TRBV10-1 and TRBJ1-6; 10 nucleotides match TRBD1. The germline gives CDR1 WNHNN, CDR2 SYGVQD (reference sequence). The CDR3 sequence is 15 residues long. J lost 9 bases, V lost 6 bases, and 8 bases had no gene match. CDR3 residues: CASRDMGTGVSPLHF. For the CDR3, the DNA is TGCGCCAGCAGGGACATGGGGACAGGGGTTTCACCCCTCCACTTT.

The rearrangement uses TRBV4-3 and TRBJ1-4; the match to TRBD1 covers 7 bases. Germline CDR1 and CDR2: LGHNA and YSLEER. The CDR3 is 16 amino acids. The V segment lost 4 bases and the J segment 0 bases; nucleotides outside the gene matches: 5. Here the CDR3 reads CASSRRQGATNEKLFF. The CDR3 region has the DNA TGCGCCAGCAGCCGACGACAGGGTGCAACTAATGAAAAACTGTTTTTT.

CDR3 protein: CASNIIVATNYGYTF. The CDR3 DNA sequence: TGTGCCAGCAATATTATTGTGGCAACGAACTATGGCTACACCTTC. This chain connects TRBV7-2 to TRBJ1-2; D unclear. CDR3 length: 15 residues. Germline assignment: CDR1 SGHTA and CDR2 FQGNSA. Trimming stripped 7 bases from V and 2 bases from J, with 17 bases between.

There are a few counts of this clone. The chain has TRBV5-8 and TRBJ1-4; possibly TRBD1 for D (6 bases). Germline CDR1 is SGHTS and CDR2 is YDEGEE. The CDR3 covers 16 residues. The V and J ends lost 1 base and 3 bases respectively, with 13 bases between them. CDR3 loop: CASSLSGARANEKLFF. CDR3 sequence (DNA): TGTGCCAGCAGCTTGTCAGGGGCCAGGGCTAATGAAAAACTGTTTTTT.

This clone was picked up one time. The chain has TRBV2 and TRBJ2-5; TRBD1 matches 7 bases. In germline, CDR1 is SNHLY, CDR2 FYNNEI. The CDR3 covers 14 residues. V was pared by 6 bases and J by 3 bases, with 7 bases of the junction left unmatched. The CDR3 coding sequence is TGTGCCAGCAGAGCTTTACAGGGGAAAGAGACCCAGTACTTC. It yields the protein CASRALQGKETQYF.

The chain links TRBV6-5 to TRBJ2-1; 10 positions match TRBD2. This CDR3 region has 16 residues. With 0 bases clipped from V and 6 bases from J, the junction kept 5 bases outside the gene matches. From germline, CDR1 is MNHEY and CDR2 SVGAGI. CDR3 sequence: CASSYSSGRARNEQFF. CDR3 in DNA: TGTGCCAGCAGTTACTCGAGCGGGAGGGCTCGCAATGAGCAGTTCTTC.

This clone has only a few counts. CDR3 region: CASSLRQGAAYEQYF. As DNA, the CDR3 is TGTGCCAGCAGCTTACGACAGGGGGCCGCCTACGAGCAGTACTTC. The V and J genes are TRBV7-9 and TRBJ2-7, with 10 nucleotides matching TRBD1. V shed 2 bases, J shed 2 bases, and the junction held 3 bases outside the gene matches. This CDR3 spans 15 amino acids. Germline V gene lookup returns CDR1 SEHNR and CDR2 FQNEAQ (reference sequence).

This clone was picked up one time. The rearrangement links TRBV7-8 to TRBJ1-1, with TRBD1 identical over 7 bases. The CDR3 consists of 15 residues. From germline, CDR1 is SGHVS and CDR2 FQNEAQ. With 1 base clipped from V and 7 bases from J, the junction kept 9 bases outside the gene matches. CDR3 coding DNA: TGTGCCAGCAGCTTAGACATACAGGGGATGGGTGAAGCTTTCTTT. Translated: CASSLDIQGMGEAFF. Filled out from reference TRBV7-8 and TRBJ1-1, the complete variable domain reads GAGVSQSPRYKVAKRGQDVALRCDPISGHVSLFWYQQALGQGPEFLTYFQNEAQLDKSGLPSDRFFAERPEGSVSTLKIQRTQQEDSAVYLCASSLDIQGMGEAFFGQGTRLTVV.

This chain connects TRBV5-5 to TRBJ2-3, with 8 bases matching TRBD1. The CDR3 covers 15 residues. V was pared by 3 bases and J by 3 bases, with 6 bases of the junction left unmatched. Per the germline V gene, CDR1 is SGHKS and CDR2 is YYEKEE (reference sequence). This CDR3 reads CASSSPDRETDTQYF. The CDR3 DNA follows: TGTGCCAGCAGCTCCCCGGACAGGGAGACAGATACGCAGTATTTT.

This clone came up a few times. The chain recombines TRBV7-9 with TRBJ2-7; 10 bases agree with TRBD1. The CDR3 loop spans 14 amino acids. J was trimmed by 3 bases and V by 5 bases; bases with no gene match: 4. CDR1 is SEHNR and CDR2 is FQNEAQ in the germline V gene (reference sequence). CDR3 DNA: TGTGCCAGCAGCACCAGGACAGGGGGCTACGAGCAGTACTTC. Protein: CASSTRTGGYEQYF.

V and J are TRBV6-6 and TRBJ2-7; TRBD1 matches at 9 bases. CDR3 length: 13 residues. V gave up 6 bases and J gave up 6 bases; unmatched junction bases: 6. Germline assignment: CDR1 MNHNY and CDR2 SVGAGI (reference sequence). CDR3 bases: TGTGCCAGCAGGCAGGGACAGGGTGGCGAGCAGTACTTC. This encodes CASRQGQGGEQYF.

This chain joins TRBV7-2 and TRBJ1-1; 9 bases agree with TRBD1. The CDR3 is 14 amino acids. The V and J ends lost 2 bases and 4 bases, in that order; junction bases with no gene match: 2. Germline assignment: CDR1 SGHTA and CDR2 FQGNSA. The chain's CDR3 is CASSLTGGVTEAFF. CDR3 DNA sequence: TGTGCCAGCAGCTTAACAGGGGGCGTCACTGAAGCTTTCTTT.

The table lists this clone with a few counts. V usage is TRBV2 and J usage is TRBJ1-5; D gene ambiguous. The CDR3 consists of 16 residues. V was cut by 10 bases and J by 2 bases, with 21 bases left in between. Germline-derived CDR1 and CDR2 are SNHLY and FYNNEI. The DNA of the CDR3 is TGTGCCACCAAGGGCGGGAAAACGACGGGCAATCAGCCCCAGCATTTT. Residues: CATKGGKTTGNQPQHF. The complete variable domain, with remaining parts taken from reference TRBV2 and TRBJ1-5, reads EPEVTQTPSHQVTQMGQEVILRCVPISNHLYFYWYRQILGQKVEFLVSFYNNEISEKSEIFDDQFSVERPDGSNFTLKIRSTKLEDSAMYFCATKGGKTTGNQPQHFGDGTRLSIL.

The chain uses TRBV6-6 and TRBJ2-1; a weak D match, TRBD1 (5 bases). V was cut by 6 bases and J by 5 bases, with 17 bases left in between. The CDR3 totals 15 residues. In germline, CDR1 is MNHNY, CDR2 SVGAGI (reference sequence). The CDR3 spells CASSQLDSPNNEQFF. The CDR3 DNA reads TGTGCCAGCAGCCAACTCGACAGTCCCAACAATGAGCAGTTCTTC.

The DNA for the CDR3 is TGTGCCAGCTCCCCGACAGGGGGCTATGGCTACACCTTC. It codes for CASSPTGGYGYTF. The chain carries TRBV18 and TRBJ1-2; TRBD1 matches at 9 bases. Per the germline V gene, CDR1 is KGHSH and CDR2 is LQKENI. The CDR3 covers 13 residues. Losses at the gene ends were 6 bases for V and 4 bases for J; bases not matched to a gene: 3. The variable domain in full, with the rest retrieved from reference TRBV18 and TRBJ1-2, is NAGVMQNPRHLVRRRGQEARLRCSPMKGHSHVYWYRQLPEEGLKFMVYLQKENIIDESGMPKERFSAEFPKEGPSILRIQQVVRGDSAAYFCASSPTGGYGYTFGSGTRLTVV.

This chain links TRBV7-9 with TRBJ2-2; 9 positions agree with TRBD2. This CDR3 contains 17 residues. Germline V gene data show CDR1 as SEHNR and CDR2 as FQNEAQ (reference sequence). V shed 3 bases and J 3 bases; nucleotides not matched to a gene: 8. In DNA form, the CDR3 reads TGTGCCAGCAGCTTGACTAGCGGCAGTTTGGACACCGGGGAGCTGTTTTTT. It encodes CASSLTSGSLDTGELFF.

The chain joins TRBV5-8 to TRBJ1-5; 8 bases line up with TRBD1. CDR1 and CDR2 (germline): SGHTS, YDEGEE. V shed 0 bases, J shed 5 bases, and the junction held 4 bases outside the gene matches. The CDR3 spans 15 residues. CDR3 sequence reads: CASSLGTGYYQPQHF. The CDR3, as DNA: TGTGCCAGCAGCTTGGGGACAGGGTATTATCAGCCCCAGCATTTT.

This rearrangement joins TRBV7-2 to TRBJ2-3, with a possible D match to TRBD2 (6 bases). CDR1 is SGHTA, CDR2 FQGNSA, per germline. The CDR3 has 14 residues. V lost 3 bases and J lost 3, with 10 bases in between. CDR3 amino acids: CASSLRAGTDTQYF. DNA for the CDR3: TGTGCCAGCAGCTTGAGGGCGGGGACAGATACGCAGTATTTT.

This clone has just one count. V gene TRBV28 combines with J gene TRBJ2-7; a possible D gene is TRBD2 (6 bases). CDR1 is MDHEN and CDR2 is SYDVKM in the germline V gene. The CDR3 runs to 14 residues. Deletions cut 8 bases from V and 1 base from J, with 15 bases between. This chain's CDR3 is CASGGSGGSYEQYF. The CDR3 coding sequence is TGTGCCAGCGGGGGGAGTGGGGGATCCTACGAGCAGTACTTC.